The clone carrying this T cell receptor (beta chain) was seen a single time. This entry belongs to a study of T cell changes during pregnancy in multiple sclerosis. Deletions cut 4 bases from V and 5 bases from J, with 15 bases between. The CDR3 is 14 residues long. Germline CDR1 reads SGHDT; CDR2 reads YYEEEE. Method: immunoSEQ multiplex PCR; TCRdb's copy keeps in-frame clones and lacks some. The table includes about 40,000 clones, 80% to 95% detected once. This TCR derives from a female donor with multiple sclerosis, enrolled in a pregnancy study. The V gene is TRBV5-6, the J gene TRBJ2-5, with D possibly matching TRBD1 (5 bases). This specimen was CD4+ T cells from peripheral blood mononuclear cells, taken in the third trimester of pregnancy. CDR3 residues: CASSLQGWQETQYF. The CDR3 DNA reads as TGTGCCAGCAGCCTCCAGGGTTGGCAGGAGACCCAGTACTTC. Together with reference TRBV5-6 and TRBJ2-5, the CDR3 gives the full variable domain: DAGVTQSPTHLIKTRGQQVTLRCSPKSGHDTVSWYQQALGQGPQFIFQYYEEEERQRGNFPDRFSGHQFPNYSSELNVNALLLGDSALYLCASSLQGWQETQYFGPGTRLLVL.